Listed below are T cell receptor beta chains from one sample, sequenced in a study. Profiled with immunoSEQ multiplex PCR; TCRdb holds only in-frame clones, not every one. This table holds approximately 70,000 clones, 90% to 95% found once. The sequencing input was PBMCs. These receptors were obtained from a man between 35 and 55 years old with rheumatoid arthritis. CDR3s include the opening cysteine and the closing phenylalanine or tryptophan. Fields, in order: V gene, clone size, J gene, CDR3 protein. Clone size is not always given. Where it is, it says once, few, many or a class for expanded clones.

V gene: TRBV4-1; clone size: NA; J gene: TRBJ2-1; CDR3 protein: CASSQSGGTDSYNEQFF
V gene: TRBV6-5; clone size: NA; J gene: TRBJ1-2; CDR3 protein: CASSPIDPFRGYTF
V gene: TRBV7-9; clone size: NA; J gene: TRBJ2-5; CDR3 protein: CASSVGAGGLLQETQYF
V gene: TRBV6-5; clone size: NA; J gene: TRBJ1-2; CDR3 protein: CASSYSLGAGDYGYTF
V gene: TRBV11-1; clone size: once; J gene: TRBJ2-2; CDR3 protein: CASSSGTSGRELFF
V gene: TRBV28; clone size: NA; J gene: TRBJ2-1; CDR3 protein: CASRTGTGPYNEQFF
V gene: TRBV7-9; clone size: NA; J gene: TRBJ2-2; CDR3 protein: CASSPPGGGRSGELFF
V gene: TRBV6-2/TRBV6-3; clone size: NA; J gene: TRBJ1-5; CDR3 protein: CASSYSAGVGPQHF
V gene: TRBV11-2; clone size: NA; J gene: TRBJ2-3; CDR3 protein: CASSLFRGVTDTQYF
V gene: TRBV28; clone size: NA; J gene: TRBJ2-2; CDR3 protein: CASSFGAGELFF
V gene: TRBV7-9; clone size: NA; J gene: TRBJ2-5; CDR3 protein: CASSLVVLEETQYF
V gene: TRBV30; clone size: NA; J gene: TRBJ2-5; CDR3 protein: CSWDGGQETQYF
V gene: TRBV7-6; clone size: NA; J gene: TRBJ1-3; CDR3 protein: CASSFGQSFSGNTIYF
V gene: TRBV5-1; clone size: NA; J gene: TRBJ2-5; CDR3 protein: CASSFPDRTQREENQETQYF
V gene: TRBV7-2; clone size: NA; J gene: TRBJ1-5; CDR3 protein: CASSLALGGSPYSNQPQHF
V gene: TRBV6-2/TRBV6-3; clone size: NA; J gene: TRBJ1-6; CDR3 protein: CASSYKKAAGNSPLHF
V gene: TRBV4-1; clone size: few; J gene: TRBJ2-3; CDR3 protein: CASSPMSPSTDTQYF
V gene: TRBV28; clone size: NA; J gene: TRBJ2-3; CDR3 protein: CASSLTRISTDTQYF
V gene: TRBV3-1/TRBV3-2; clone size: NA; J gene: TRBJ1-1; CDR3 protein: CASSPGTVAGNTEAFF
V gene: TRBV19; clone size: NA; J gene: TRBJ1-3; CDR3 protein: CASSGPMYSGNTIYF
V gene: TRBV19; clone size: NA; J gene: TRBJ1-6; CDR3 protein: CASSIPGGGSPLHF
V gene: TRBV13; clone size: NA; J gene: TRBJ1-6; CDR3 protein: CASSREDSPLHF
V gene: TRBV2; clone size: few; J gene: TRBJ2-7; CDR3 protein: CASRAITTGLRTYEQYF
V gene: TRBV2; clone size: few; J gene: TRBJ2-3; CDR3 protein: CASRDGTSGVTDTQYF
V gene: TRBV9; clone size: NA; J gene: TRBJ1-2; CDR3 protein: CASSLKGGFNYGYTF
V gene: TRBV27; clone size: NA; J gene: TRBJ1-1; CDR3 protein: CASTVLGGTEAFF
V gene: TRBV6-2/TRBV6-3; clone size: NA; J gene: TRBJ1-2; CDR3 protein: CASSPSGTYGYTF
V gene: TRBV25-1; clone size: NA; J gene: TRBJ2-7; CDR3 protein: CASSKTGLTYEQYF
V gene: TRBV6-6; clone size: NA; J gene: TRBJ2-3; CDR3 protein: CASSYYSSSTDTQYF
V gene: TRBV19; clone size: NA; J gene: TRBJ2-6; CDR3 protein: CASRTVSSGANVLTF
V gene: TRBV19; clone size: NA; J gene: TRBJ1-5; CDR3 protein: CASSFDSSNQPQHF
V gene: TRBV29-1; clone size: NA; J gene: TRBJ2-7; CDR3 protein: CSVEGGDSSYEQYF
V gene: TRBV4-1; clone size: NA; J gene: TRBJ2-3; CDR3 protein: CASSVWRLSTDTQYF
V gene: TRBV6-6; clone size: NA; J gene: TRBJ1-5; CDR3 protein: CASSQDRAEQPQHF
V gene: TRBV19; clone size: NA; J gene: TRBJ2-1; CDR3 protein: CASSMGLAGGRDEQFF
V gene: TRBV11-2; clone size: NA; J gene: TRBJ2-3; CDR3 protein: CASSSIEASGGKADTQYF
V gene: TRBV21-1; clone size: NA; J gene: TRBJ2-4; CDR3 protein: CASSSLMGRKNIQYF
V gene: TRBV2; clone size: NA; J gene: TRBJ1-1; CDR3 protein: CASSEGNTEAFF
V gene: TRBV6-1; clone size: NA; J gene: TRBJ2-7; CDR3 protein: CASSDDRFSSYEQYF
V gene: TRBV7-2; clone size: NA; J gene: TRBJ2-1; CDR3 protein: CASSLALMGAVGQFF
V gene: TRBV28; clone size: once; J gene: TRBJ2-7; CDR3 protein: CASSPPDRAYEQYF
V gene: TRBV6-5; clone size: NA; J gene: TRBJ2-7; CDR3 protein: CASTSSGGSYEQYF
V gene: TRBV7-3; clone size: NA; J gene: TRBJ2-3; CDR3 protein: CASSQGGATDTQYF
V gene: TRBV14; clone size: NA; J gene: TRBJ2-1; CDR3 protein: CASSRDRVRNEQFF